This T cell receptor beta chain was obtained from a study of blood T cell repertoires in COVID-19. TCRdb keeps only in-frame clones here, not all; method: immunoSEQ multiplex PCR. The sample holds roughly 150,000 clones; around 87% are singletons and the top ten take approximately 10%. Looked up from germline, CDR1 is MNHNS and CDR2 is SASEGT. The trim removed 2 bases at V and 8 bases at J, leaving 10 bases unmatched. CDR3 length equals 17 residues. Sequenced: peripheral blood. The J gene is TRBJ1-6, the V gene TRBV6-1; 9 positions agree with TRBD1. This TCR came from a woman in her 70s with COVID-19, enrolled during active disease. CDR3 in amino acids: CASSEPPYRGLDSPLHF. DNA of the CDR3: TGTGCCAGCAGTGAACCCCCGTACAGGGGGCTGGATTCACCCCTCCACTTT.